The 2 T cell receptor beta chains listed next were all sequenced from one sample in a study of blood T cell repertoires in COVID-19. Generated by immunoSEQ multiplex PCR, the TCRdb table keeps only in-frame clones and is missing some. The sample has a few hundred thousand clones, around 87% seen once; the top ten hold 2% to 2.5%. Material for sequencing was peripheral blood. These receptors were obtained from a woman aged 50 to 65 with acute or convalescent COVID-19.

This chain connects TRBV5-4 to TRBJ2-1; 9 bases agree with TRBD1. Trimming at V came to 4 bases and at J to 8 bases, leaving 16 bases not matched to a gene. Germline assignment: CDR1 SGHNT and CDR2 YYREEE (reference sequence). The CDR3 is 17 amino acids. CDR3 residues: CASSTPKLRTGADEQFF. The CDR3 region has the DNA TGTGCCAGCAGCACCCCTAAACTCCGGACAGGGGCTGATGAGCAGTTCTTC.

The V gene is TRBV12-1, the J gene TRBJ1-5; TRBD1 was called by the table and not checked on the DNA. TRBV12-1 is listed as a pseudogene. This CDR3 comprises 16 residues. For the CDR3, the DNA is TGTGCCATAATCACCTCCCGGGACAGGGGACAGCAGCCCCAGCATTTT. It is translated as CAIITSRDRGQQPQHF.